This T cell receptor beta chain derives from a study of shared clonotypes between healthy human individuals. The CDR3 length is 15 residues. V lost 4 bases to trimming and J lost 4 bases; unmatched junction nucleotides: 8. CDR1 and CDR2 from the germline V gene are MDHEN and SYDVKM. Execution of the assay was at deep level. An even split of each subset's genomic DNA across several immunoSEQ plates was performed. Some clones are missing from TCRdb's copy, which holds only in-frame ones; the method was immunoSEQ multiplex PCR. The repertoire includes about 2 million clones, roughly 94% of them detected once, and more than 0.1% sits in the top ten.

V and J are TRBV28 and TRBJ1-2, with TRBD1 matching 8 bases. The specimen was naive CD4+ T cells sorted from blood. The subset was: CD45RA+ positively selected. This clonotype originated in a man aged 18-30 years in good health. CDR3 nucleotides: TGTGCCAGCAGTTCGTCGACAGGGGTCCTCTATGGCTACACCTTC. As protein: CASSSSTGVLYGYTF.